The present T cell receptor beta chain was sequenced within a study of OX40 agonist ivuxolimab in advanced cancers. The wider study: The group had a mean age of around 60 years, ranged from about 20 to 85, and was 75% to 85% male.

V was pared by 7 bases and J by 6 bases, with 11 bases of the junction left unmatched. The CDR3 contains 14 residues. Germline V lookup: CDR1 MNHEY, CDR2 SVGAGI. Only in-frame clones appear in the TCRdb table, and some are missing; sequencing was by immunoSEQ multiplex PCR. Among around 82,000 clones listed, about 86% were seen once. This clone was seen a single time. Sequencing used CD4+ or CD8+ T cells sorted from blood, obtained in a trial of the OX40 agonist ivuxolimab. The chain employs TRBV6-5 and TRBJ1-2; 7 nucleotides align to TRBD1. The sequence was collected from an adult with an advanced solid tumor such as melanoma, head and neck, liver or kidney cancer. CDR3 region: CASNPGQSVHGYTF. DNA for the CDR3: TGTGCCAGCAATCCGGGACAGTCAGTCCATGGCTACACCTTC.